The entry that follows covers one TCR beta chain sequence. Measured with immunoSEQ multiplex PCR; TCRdb has only the in-frame clones, and not every one. The sample shows around 110,000 clones, 94% of them seen only once. This sample was included in a study of siplizumab effects on memory and regulatory T cells. Trimming left V 4 bases short and J 2 bases short, with 11 bases between. The germline V gene encodes CDR1 KGHSH and CDR2 LQKENI. The CDR3 has 14 amino acids. The TCR originated in a human donor in good health. V usage is TRBV18 and J usage is TRBJ2-5; D not resolved. The specimen was non-Treg CD4+ T cells sorted from blood. CDR3 protein: CASSQLDGQETQYF. The CDR3 DNA reads as TGTGCCAGCTCACAGCTGGACGGACAAGAGACCCAGTACTTC.